Below, 26 T cell receptor beta chains from the same sample are listed, as sequenced in a study of blood T cell repertoires in COVID-19. The data were produced by immunoSEQ multiplex PCR, yet TCRdb's version contains in-frame clones alone and is incomplete. Among approximately 250,000 clones listed, under 95% were seen once. Sequencing was done on a sample of PBMCs or T cells enriched from blood (not recorded which). The receptors were sampled from a man aged 35 to 55 who had been exposed to COVID-19.

The chain uses TRBV19 and TRBJ2-5; the D gene is possibly TRBD1 (6 bases). The germline V and J ends were trimmed by 7 bases and 5 bases, with 17 bases remaining between them. CDR1 and CDR2 (germline): LNHDA, SQIVND (reference sequence). The CDR3 contains 14 residues. The CDR3 coding sequence is TGTGCCAGTATGGGGACACAGGGACGGGAGACCCAGTACTTC. Encoded protein: CASMGTQGRETQYF.

The chain links TRBV18 to TRBJ1-2; TRBD1 matches 7 bases. This CDR3 has 14 residues. Germline trimming cut 8 bases from V and 6 bases from J; bases unmatched to any gene: 12. Germline lookup yields CDR1 KGHSH and CDR2 LQKENI. The CDR3 region is CASTGQASVNGYTF. Written as DNA, the CDR3 is TGTGCCAGCACAGGACAGGCATCAGTCAATGGCTACACCTTC.

The CDR3 bases are TGTGCCAGCAGCTCCGGGCAGACTAGCGGTAGTACAGATACGCAGTATTTT. Translating gives CASSSGQTSGSTDTQYF. The J gene is TRBJ2-3, the V gene TRBV7-9, with TRBD2 matching 9 bases. CDR1 and CDR2 from the germline V gene are SEHNR and FQNEAQ (reference sequence). After removal of 4 bases from V and 3 bases from J, the junction contained 11 bases not matched to a gene. This CDR3 region has 17 residues.

Notes on this clone: Compared with germline, one end of the junction differs, possibly owing to a read error. CDR3 DNA sequence: TGTGTCAGCAGTTCCAGGGACAGTGGGTATGGCTACACCTTC. This codes for CVSSSRDSGYGYTF. V gene TRBV28 combines with J gene TRBJ1-2, with 7 bases aligning to TRBD1. Germline V gene data show CDR1 as MDHEN and CDR2 as SYDVKM. CDR3 size: 14 residues.

In this sample, this clone turned up once. The sample holds other DNA sequences that translate to the same CDR3. V usage is TRBV18 and J usage is TRBJ1-1; perhaps TRBD1 as D (6 bases). V was pared by 3 bases and J by 1 base, with 9 bases between. This CDR3 has 14 amino acids. The V gene's germline CDR1 is KGHSH and CDR2 LQKENI. The CDR3: CASSPATGNTEAFF. The CDR3 region has the DNA TGTGCCAGCTCACCCGCGACAGGGAACACTGAAGCTTTCTTT.

This clone was counted once. The rearrangement links TRBV15 to TRBJ1-2; tentatively, D is TRBD1 (6 bases). This CDR3 region has 15 residues. Germline V gene sequence: CDR1 LNHNV, CDR2 YYDKDF (reference sequence). The V end was cut by 3 bases, the J end by 3 bases, with 14 bases between. CDR3 DNA: TGTGCCACCAGCAGGGGGGCTATCGGTGACTATGGCTACACCTTC. Translating gives CATSRGAIGDYGYTF.

This chain connects TRBV2 to TRBJ2-7, with TRBD1 as a possible D gene (6 bases). The CDR3 sequence is 16 residues long. V was clipped by 3 bases and J by 4 bases, with 19 bases between them. Per germline, CDR1 SNHLY and CDR2 FYNNEI. The CDR3 spells CASSESLTGAGYEQYF. The CDR3 DNA sequence: TGTGCCAGCAGTGAGTCCTTGACAGGCGCTGGATACGAGCAGTACTTC.

The J gene is TRBJ2-3, the V gene TRBV13; 8 bases are shared with TRBD2. V lost 3 bases and J lost 2; bases outside the gene matches: 7. The CDR3 has 16 amino acids. Germline loops: CDR1 PRHDT, CDR2 FYEKMQ (reference sequence). The CDR3: CASSFARRGDTDTQYF. The CDR3 region has the DNA TGTGCCAGCAGCTTCGCACGGCGGGGGGACACAGATACGCAGTATTTT.

The genes are TRBV9 and TRBJ1-3, with a possible D match to TRBD1 (5 bases). The germline CDR1 and CDR2 sequences are SGDLS and YYNGEE. The CDR3 runs to 16 residues. V lost 5 bases to trimming and J lost 3 bases, with 18 bases between them. CDR3 nucleotide sequence: TGTGCCAGCAGTCCTCCCGTAGGGGTTGGTGGAAACACCATATATTTT. This translates into CASSPPVGVGGNTIYF. Supplemented by reference TRBV9 and TRBJ1-3, the full variable domain reads DSGVTQTPKHLITATGQRVTLRCSPRSGDLSVYWYQQSLDQGLQFLIQYYNGEERAKGNILERFSAQQFPDLHSELNLSSLELGDSALYFCASSPPVGVGGNTIYFGEGSWLTVV.

This sequence joins TRBV7-2 and TRBJ2-7, with 13 bases aligning to TRBD2. Germline loops: CDR1 SGHTA, CDR2 FQGNSA. Unmatched junction bases numbered 5, after V lost 4 bases and J lost 5 bases. This CDR3 has 15 amino acids. The CDR3 nucleotides are TGTGCCAGCAGCTCCGGACTAGCGGGAGTACACGAGCAGTACTTC. Translating gives CASSSGLAGVHEQYF.

The genes are TRBV27 and TRBJ2-3; 7 bases align to TRBD2. Per germline, CDR1 MNHEY and CDR2 SMNVEV (reference sequence). The CDR3 runs to 20 residues. The ends lost 0 bases at V and 0 bases at J; junction bases unmatched: 15. In nucleotides, the CDR3 is TGTGCCAGCAGTTTATCGGGGTTGTGGTGGACTAGTGGTAGCACAGATACGCAGTATTTT. Its protein product is CASSLSGLWWTSGSTDTQYF.

The rearrangement joins TRBV4-1 to TRBJ2-5; 9 bases line up with TRBD1. This CDR3 region has 14 residues. After removal of 1 base from V and 5 bases from J, the junction contained 2 bases not matched to a gene. Per germline, CDR1 MGHRA and CDR2 YSYEKL. CDR3 nucleotide sequence: TGCGCCAGCAGCCAAGGACAGGGGGTGGAGACCCAGTACTTC. Translation: CASSQGQGVETQYF.

The chain joins TRBV19 to TRBJ1-5; D remains ambiguous. The germline CDR1 and CDR2 sequences are LNHDA and SQIVND (reference sequence). This CDR3 spans 15 amino acids. With 5 bases removed from V and 2 bases from J, the gap between germline ends came to 13 bases. CDR3: CASSPREFGNQPQHF. In DNA form, the CDR3 reads TGTGCCAGTAGTCCCCGGGAGTTCGGCAATCAGCCCCAGCATTTT.

This chain joins TRBV18 and TRBJ1-1, with D maybe TRBD1 (5 bases). The CDR3 has 14 residues. Trimming took off 3 bases at V and 4 bases at J, with 12 bases between the two ends. The V gene's germline CDR1 is KGHSH and CDR2 LQKENI. The CDR3 sequence is CASSPEGLGTEAFF. The CDR3 region has the DNA TGTGCCAGCTCACCGGAGGGGTTGGGCACTGAAGCTTTCTTT.

This clone was recorded only once. The genes are TRBV19 and TRBJ2-7, with D unresolved. Trimming cost V 4 bases and J 0 bases, with 19 bases left between them. From germline, CDR1 is LNHDA and CDR2 SQIVND (reference sequence). This CDR3 is built from 17 residues. This CDR3 is CASSTAVRQPNSYEQYF. DNA of the CDR3: TGTGCCAGTAGTACTGCGGTGCGGCAACCGAACTCCTACGAGCAGTACTTC.

J is TRBJ2-7 and V is TRBV27; D not resolved. This CDR3 is built from 14 residues. CDR1 and CDR2 from the germline V gene are MNHEY and SMNVEV (reference sequence). Trimming shortened V by 10 bases and J by 0 bases, and 16 bases separated the two germline ends. CDR3 protein: CATHEVGHSYEQYF. For the CDR3, the DNA is TGTGCCACCCATGAGGTTGGTCACTCCTACGAGCAGTACTTC.

This rearrangement joins TRBV11-2 to TRBJ2-7, with D possibly TRBD1 on 6 matching bases. This CDR3 region has 17 residues. V was pared by 4 bases and J by 6 bases, with 25 bases between. Germline CDR1 and CDR2: SGHAT and FQNNGV. CDR3 sequence (DNA): TGTGCCAGCAGCTCAAGTAGGTCAGGGGTCGGTCTCTTCGAGCAGTACTTC. Protein product: CASSSSRSGVGLFEQYF.

This sequence joins TRBV30 and TRBJ2-6, with 7 bases aligning to TRBD1. In germline, CDR1 is GTSNPN, CDR2 SVGIG (reference sequence). After removal of 2 bases from V and 0 bases from J, the junction contained 7 bases not matched to a gene. This CDR3 contains 17 residues. CDR3 DNA: TGTGCCTGGAGTAGGGGGCGGATGATCTCTGGGGCCAACGTCCTGACTTTC. This sequence encodes CAWSRGRMISGANVLTF.

The rearrangement uses TRBV6-5 and TRBJ2-6; D call uncertain. Germline CDR1 and CDR2: MNHEY and SVGAGI. The CDR3 spans 12 residues. V was clipped by 11 bases and J by 0 bases, with 5 bases between them. CDR3 loop: CAYISGANVLTF. In nucleotides, the CDR3 is TGTGCCTATATCTCTGGGGCCAACGTCCTGACTTTC.

V and J are TRBV7-2 and TRBJ2-3; TRBD1 might be the D (6 bases). The CDR3 has 14 amino acids. V shed 3 bases and J shed 3 bases, with 10 bases lying between them. Per the germline V gene, CDR1 is SGHTA and CDR2 is FQGNSA. CDR3 sequence reads: CASSFLQGTDTQYF. DNA of the CDR3: TGTGCCAGCAGCTTCCTTCAGGGGACAGATACGCAGTATTTT.

CDR3: CASSSQGASTQYF. The CDR3 nucleotides read TGTGCCAGCAGTTCACAAGGGGCGAGTACGCAGTATTTT. V gene TRBV12-3 or TRBV12-4 combines with J gene TRBJ2-3, with a tentative D call TRBD1 (5 bases). The CDR3 length is 13 residues. V was trimmed by 4 bases and J by 8 bases, leaving 13 bases between them.

The chain is built from TRBV2 and TRBJ2-5; D unclear. V was shortened by 8 bases and J by 1 base, with 8 bases between the two germline ends. Germline-derived CDR1 and CDR2 are SNHLY and FYNNEI. The CDR3 is 12 amino acids. The CDR3, as DNA: TGTGCCAGCGTGGTGAGCCAAGAGACCCAGTACTTC. Translated: CASVVSQETQYF.

This rearrangement joins TRBV18 to TRBJ1-1; D gene ambiguous. From germline, CDR1 is KGHSH and CDR2 LQKENI. The V end was cut by 2 bases, the J end by 2 bases, with 3 bases between. The CDR3 runs to 12 residues. CDR3 in DNA: TGTGCCAGCTCACCAGGCAACACTGAAGCTTTCTTT. It codes for CASSPGNTEAFF.

The chain has TRBV11-3 and TRBJ1-1; TRBD1 aligns across 8 bases. In germline, CDR1 is SGHNT, CDR2 YENEEA. The CDR3 is 15 residues long. With V trimmed by 5 bases and J by 0 bases, 5 bases remained unmatched. In DNA, the CDR3 is TGTGCCAGCAGCCGGAGGGGACAGGTGAACACTGAAGCTTTCTTT. It encodes CASSRRGQVNTEAFF. Looking up the rest from reference TRBV11-3 and TRBJ1-1 gives the full variable domain: EAGVVQSPRYKIIEKKQPVAFWCNPISGHNTLYWYLQNLGQGPELLIRYENEEAVDDSQLPKDRFSAERLKGVDSTLKIQPAELGDSAVYLCASSRRGQVNTEAFFGQGTRLTVV.

The chain is built from TRBV3-1 (or the pseudogene TRBV3-2) and TRBJ2-5, with D possibly TRBD2 on 5 matching bases. The germline V and J ends were trimmed by 4 bases and 2 bases, with 20 bases remaining between them. There are 17 residues in the CDR3. CDR1 and CDR2 (germline): LGHDT, YNNKEL (reference sequence). The DNA for the CDR3 is TGTGCCAGCAGCCTTATCCGCGGGTCAGTTAGGCAAGAGACCCAGTACTTC. Translation gives CASSLIRGSVRQETQYF.

The chain combines TRBV5-6 with TRBJ2-5; D might be TRBD2 (6 bases). Germline CDR1 reads SGHDT; CDR2 reads YYEEEE. V was shortened by 4 bases and J by 4 bases, with 20 bases between the two germline ends. The CDR3 is 16 residues long. CDR3 sequence (DNA): TGTGCCAGCAGCAGCGAACGGAGGGCCTGGGGAGAGACCCAGTACTTC. It encodes CASSSERRAWGETQYF. The full variable domain, rest sourced from reference TRBV5-6 and TRBJ2-5, is DAGVTQSPTHLIKTRGQQVTLRCSPKSGHDTVSWYQQALGQGPQFIFQYYEEEERQRGNFPDRFSGHQFPNYSSELNVNALLLGDSALYLCASSSERRAWGETQYFGPGTRLLVL.